These 30 T cell receptor beta chains were sequenced from one sample in a study of T cell changes during pregnancy in multiple sclerosis. Sequencing used immunoSEQ multiplex PCR; TCRdb keeps in-frame clones, though not all of them. The sample has some 75,000 clones; roughly 95% are singletons. The sample in question was peripheral blood, obtained in the second trimester of pregnancy. These receptors were collected from a female donor with multiple sclerosis, enrolled in a pregnancy study.

J is TRBJ2-3 and V is TRBV28, with TRBD2 matching over 11 bases. The CDR3 loop spans 16 amino acids. J gave up 2 bases and V 11 bases, and 12 bases lay outside the gene matches. Germline V gene sequence: CDR1 MDHEN, CDR2 SYDVKM. In DNA form, the CDR3 reads TGTGCCTCTGAGCCGGGACTAGCGGATATCACAGATACGCAGTATTTT. Translated, it gives CASEPGLADITDTQYF.

The genes are TRBV27 and TRBJ2-1, with TRBD2 matching 13 bases. Trimming took 5 bases from V and 4 from J; bases not matched to a gene: 8. The CDR3 length is 17 residues. CDR1 MNHEY and CDR2 SMNVEV come from the germline V gene (reference sequence). The chain's CDR3 is CASSPQTSGRIYNEQFF. The CDR3 DNA reads TGTGCCAGCAGTCCACAGACTAGCGGGAGGATTTACAATGAGCAGTTCTTC.

This clone was detected once. The chain links TRBV30 to TRBJ1-1; the match to TRBD1 covers 11 bases. The J segment lost 2 bases and the V segment lost 8 bases, leaving 7 bases of the junction unmatched. From germline, CDR1 is GTSNPN and CDR2 SVGIG (reference sequence). This CDR3 region has 14 residues. CDR3 coding DNA: TGTGCCACCGGGGACAGGGGGAAAAACACTGAAGCTTTCTTT. Its protein is CATGDRGKNTEAFF.

This clone appeared a single time. V is TRBV28 and J is TRBJ2-1; D is possibly TRBD2 (6 bases). The CDR3 covers 11 residues. In germline, CDR1 is MDHEN, CDR2 SYDVKM. V lost 4 bases, J lost 15 bases, and 13 bases lay in between. The CDR3 loop reads CASSSGGKRFF. The CDR3 DNA is TGTGCCAGCAGTTCTGGCGGGAAACGGTTCTTC.

The J gene is TRBJ2-5, the V gene TRBV5-1; perhaps TRBD2 as D (6 bases). Germline V gene lookup returns CDR1 SGHRS and CDR2 YFSETQ. Deletions cut 3 bases from V and 3 bases from J, with 18 bases between. CDR3 length: 16 amino acids. CDR3: CASSSSGTSFKETQYF. Here the CDR3 DNA reads TGCGCCAGCAGCTCTTCCGGGACTTCGTTTAAAGAGACCCAGTACTTC.

The V gene is TRBV7-8, the J gene TRBJ2-1; TRBD2 matches 7 bases. CDR3 length: 16 residues. The germline CDR1 and CDR2 sequences are SGHVS and FQNEAQ. Losses at the gene ends were 5 bases for V and 0 bases for J; bases not matched to a gene: 7. CDR3 DNA sequence: TGTGCCAGCAGCCCTTTGAGCGGGGCCTCCTACAATGAGCAGTTCTTC. As protein: CASSPLSGASYNEQFF.

This chain links TRBV19 with TRBJ1-1; D perhaps matches TRBD1 (6 bases). This CDR3 has 15 residues. Germline V gene lookup returns CDR1 LNHDA and CDR2 SQIVND (reference sequence). Trimming took 3 bases from V and 1 from J, leaving 12 bases between them. The CDR3 spells CASSIARQANTEAFF. In DNA, the CDR3 is TGTGCCAGTAGTATTGCCCGACAGGCGAACACTGAAGCTTTCTTT.

This clone appeared a single time. The chain carries TRBV2 and TRBJ1-2; D ambiguous. Germline V gene sequence: CDR1 SNHLY, CDR2 FYNNEI. The V end was cut by 6 bases, the J end by 4 bases, with 18 bases between. CDR3 length: 15 residues. In DNA, the CDR3 is TGTGCCAGCAGCGATAGCACCCACGGCTCCTATGGCTACACCTTC. Translated, it gives CASSDSTHGSYGYTF.

The chain recombines TRBV5-6 with TRBJ1-1; 8 bases match TRBD1. Looked up from germline, CDR1 is SGHDT and CDR2 is YYEEEE. V lost 7 bases, J lost 3 bases, and 8 bases stayed unmatched. The CDR3 totals 14 residues. Here the CDR3 DNA reads TGTGCCAGCGATCGGACAGGGCAAGACACTGAAGCTTTCTTT. Translated, it gives CASDRTGQDTEAFF.

The genes are TRBV4-2 and TRBJ1-4, with 9 positions matching TRBD1. This CDR3 contains 15 residues. From germline, CDR1 is LGHNA and CDR2 YNFKEQ. V was clipped by 0 bases and J by 9 bases; unmatched bases: 5. The CDR3 loop is CASSQDGTGSQKLFF. DNA of the CDR3: TGTGCCAGCAGCCAAGATGGGACAGGGAGTCAAAAACTGTTTTTT.

J is TRBJ2-1 and V is TRBV6-6; tentatively, D is TRBD2 (6 bases). In germline, CDR1 is MNHNY, CDR2 SVGAGI (reference sequence). The CDR3 runs to 15 residues. Trimming pared 2 bases from V and 8 bases from J, leaving 16 bases between. The CDR3 is CASSYGLAYIYEQFF. The DNA for the CDR3 is TGTGCCAGCAGTTACGGGCTAGCGTATATCTATGAGCAGTTCTTC.

The chain has TRBV30 and TRBJ2-1, with 14 bases fitting TRBD2. V shed 3 bases, J shed 0 bases, and the junction held 13 bases outside the gene matches. The CDR3 consists of 20 residues. Germline values: CDR1 GTSNPN, CDR2 SVGIG (reference sequence). DNA for the CDR3: TGTGCCTGGAGCTTACCCCGGACTAGCGGGAGGCTGAGCTCCTACAATGAGCAGTTCTTC. Protein sequence: CAWSLPRTSGRLSSYNEQFF. Looking up the rest from reference TRBV30 and TRBJ2-1 gives the full variable domain: SQTIHQWPATLVQPVGSPLSLECTVEGTSNPNLYWYRQAAGRGLQLLFYSVGIGQISSEVPQNLSASRPQDRQFILSSKKLLLSDSGFYLCAWSLPRTSGRLSSYNEQFFGPGTRLTVL.

The chain combines TRBV27 with TRBJ2-3, with TRBD1 matching 9 bases. V dropped 6 bases and J dropped 3; count of bases not matched to a gene: 7. This CDR3 is 15 amino acids long. CDR1 and CDR2 (germline): MNHEY, SMNVEV (reference sequence). For the CDR3, the DNA is TGTGCCAGCAGCCTGGGACAGGGAACGACAGATACGCAGTATTTT. Translation gives CASSLGQGTTDTQYF.

This chain joins TRBV7-2 and TRBJ2-7; 8 bases align to TRBD2. Germline V CDR1 and CDR2: SGHTA, FQGNSA. The CDR3 is 15 amino acids. V dropped 1 base and J dropped 1; count of bases not matched to a gene: 3. DNA of the CDR3: TGTGCCAGCAGCTTAGACCAGCGGGAGTCCTACGAGCAGTACTTC. Translated, it gives CASSLDQRESYEQYF. Supplemented by reference TRBV7-2 and TRBJ2-7, the full variable domain reads GAGVSQSPSNKVTEKGKDVELRCDPISGHTALYWYRQSLGQGLEFLIYFQGNSAPDKSGLPSDRFSAERTGGSVSTLTIQRTQQEDSAVYLCASSLDQRESYEQYFGPGTRLTVT.

Comment on this clone: At one end the junction does not follow the germline gene, possibly because of a read error. The V call is TRBV7-9, the J call TRBJ2-3; D uncertain. Germline V CDR1 and CDR2: SEHNR, FQNEAQ (reference sequence). The CDR3 is 13 residues long. The CDR3 protein is CASSLDLSDMQYF. The CDR3 bases are TGTGCCAGCAGCTTAGACCTTTCAGATATGCAGTATTTT.

The gene calls are TRBV5-1 and TRBJ2-1; 11 bases match TRBD2. This CDR3 spans 16 amino acids. CDR1 and CDR2 (germline): SGHRS, YFSETQ. V shed 2 bases and J 3 bases; nucleotides not matched to a gene: 4. The CDR3 DNA follows: TGCGCCAGCAGCTTTTCTAGCGGGAGGTTCTACAATGAGCAGTTCTTC. Protein sequence: CASSFSSGRFYNEQFF.

J is TRBJ1-1 and V is TRBV9, with 7 bases that match TRBD1. The CDR3 has 15 residues. V shed 0 bases, J shed 1 base, and the junction held 3 bases outside the gene matches. Germline V gives CDR1 SGDLS, CDR2 YYNGEE. CDR3 DNA sequence: TGTGCCAGCAGCGTAGACAGGGGTAGGAACACTGAAGCTTTCTTT. Protein sequence: CASSVDRGRNTEAFF.

This chain links TRBV19 with TRBJ1-1; no firm D call. CDR1 is LNHDA, CDR2 SQIVND, per germline (reference sequence). Trimming took 8 bases from V and 0 from J, leaving 10 bases between them. The CDR3 loop spans 13 amino acids. CDR3 sequence reads: CASLSTLNTEAFF. As DNA, the CDR3 is TGTGCCAGTCTTTCGACATTGAACACTGAAGCTTTCTTT. The variable domain in full, completed from reference TRBV19 and TRBJ1-1, reads DGGITQSPKYLFRKEGQNVTLSCEQNLNHDAMYWYRQDPGQGLRLIYYSQIVNDFQKGDIAEGYSVSREKKESFPLTVTSAQKNPTAFYLCASLSTLNTEAFFGQGTRLTVV.

This sequence joins TRBV27 and TRBJ2-1; 9 nucleotides match TRBD2. In germline, CDR1 is MNHEY, CDR2 SMNVEV (reference sequence). The CDR3 totals 16 residues. After removal of 2 bases from V and 3 bases from J, the junction contained 5 bases not matched to a gene. CDR3 loop: CASSLISTSGYNEQFF. The CDR3 region has the DNA TGTGCCAGCAGTTTAATTTCGACTAGCGGCTACAATGAGCAGTTCTTC.

A single count supports this clone. The chain has TRBV28 and TRBJ2-5, with TRBD2 matching 13 bases. The germline V gene has CDR1 MDHEN and CDR2 SYDVKM. The CDR3 length is 16 residues. V was clipped by 5 bases and J by 4 bases; unmatched bases: 7. Here the CDR3 DNA reads TGTGCCAGCAGTAGCCGGGGACTAGCGGGAACAGAGACCCAGTACTTC. The encoded protein is CASSSRGLAGTETQYF.

The V call is TRBV7-2, the J call TRBJ2-2, with TRBD2 identical over 7 bases. This CDR3 contains 16 residues. The V and J ends lost 1 base and 7 bases, in that order; junction bases with no gene match: 9. The germline V gene encodes CDR1 SGHTA and CDR2 FQGNSA. CDR3 residues: CASSLGPGGSIGELFF. For the CDR3, the DNA is TGTGCCAGCAGCTTAGGCCCTGGCGGGAGTATCGGGGAGCTGTTTTTT.

The V call is TRBV19, the J call TRBJ1-2; D is perhaps TRBD1 (6 bases). CDR3 size: 15 residues. Germline V gene sequence: CDR1 LNHDA, CDR2 SQIVND (reference sequence). Trimming shortened V by 5 bases and J by 3 bases, and 16 bases separated the two germline ends. In nucleotides, the CDR3 is TGTGCCAGTAGTGGTCGGGGGGCGTTGGACTATGGCTACACCTTC. Protein: CASSGRGALDYGYTF.

This chain links TRBV4-2 with TRBJ1-1, with 10 bases that match TRBD1. Germline lookup yields CDR1 LGHNA and CDR2 YNFKEQ. This CDR3 is built from 15 residues. V lost 5 bases and J lost 4; bases outside the gene matches: 7. CDR3 sequence reads: CASSARQGAGTEAFF. In nucleotides, the CDR3 is TGTGCCAGCAGCGCACGACAGGGGGCCGGCACTGAAGCTTTCTTT.

The V gene is TRBV9, the J gene TRBJ2-5; the match to TRBD1 covers 11 bases. The germline V gene has CDR1 SGDLS and CDR2 YYNGEE. V dropped 4 bases and J dropped 3; count of bases not matched to a gene: 8. The CDR3 sequence is 16 residues long. CDR3 sequence (DNA): TGTGCCAGCAGCCTGCGGACAGGGGGCGCGAAAGAGACCCAGTACTTC. It codes for CASSLRTGGAKETQYF. Filled out from reference TRBV9 and TRBJ2-5, the complete variable domain reads DSGVTQTPKHLITATGQRVTLRCSPRSGDLSVYWYQQSLDQGLQFLIQYYNGEERAKGNILERFSAQQFPDLHSELNLSSLELGDSALYFCASSLRTGGAKETQYFGPGTRLLVL.

The J gene is TRBJ2-2, the V gene TRBV9; 7 bases agree with TRBD2. This CDR3 spans 17 amino acids. From germline, CDR1 is SGDLS and CDR2 YYNGEE. The V and J ends lost 4 bases and 4 bases, in that order; junction bases with no gene match: 13. For the CDR3, the DNA is TGTGCCAGCAGCCAAACGTTAATAAGCGGGGCCACCGGGGAGCTGTTTTTT. Translated: CASSQTLISGATGELFF.

The V call is TRBV28, the J call TRBJ1-5; 11 nucleotides agree with TRBD1. Unmatched junction bases numbered 8, after V lost 6 bases and J lost 7 bases. The CDR3 loop spans 15 amino acids. Germline lookup yields CDR1 MDHEN and CDR2 SYDVKM. DNA of the CDR3: TGTGCCAGCAGCTCCGGACAGGGGGCGGGACAGCCCCAGCATTTT. Protein: CASSSGQGAGQPQHF.

V gene TRBV28 combines with J gene TRBJ1-1; no definite D call. The V end was cut by 4 bases, the J end by 0 bases, with 6 bases between. Germline V CDR1 and CDR2: MDHEN, SYDVKM. CDR3 length equals 13 residues. DNA of the CDR3: TGTGCCAGCAGTTCAGATATGAACACTGAAGCTTTCTTT. It is translated as CASSSDMNTEAFF.

The genes are TRBV10-2 and TRBJ2-7, with D perhaps TRBD2 (8 bases). The CDR3 covers 19 residues. The germline V gene encodes CDR1 WSHSY and CDR2 SAAADI. V was clipped by 4 bases and J by 4 bases, with 29 bases between them. CDR3 DNA: TGCGCCAGCAGTGTAATAGGGGGCCCGGGACTAGTCCAAGATTACGAGCAGTACTTC. Translation: CASSVIGGPGLVQDYEQYF.

This chain connects TRBV20-1 to TRBJ2-1, with D unresolved. The germline V gene encodes CDR1 DFQATT and CDR2 SNEGSKA (reference sequence). V gave up 4 bases and J gave up 9 bases, with 10 bases separating them. The CDR3 is 11 amino acids. CDR3 DNA: TGCAGTGCTATAAGCTTCGGTGAGCAGTTCTTC. Translating gives CSAISFGEQFF.

The CDR3 bases are TGTGCCAGCAGCGTAGCGGAGCGGTCAGCGGGAAGGAATACCCAGTACTTC. It codes for CASSVAERSAGRNTQYF. J is TRBJ2-5 and V is TRBV9; 7 nucleotides match TRBD2. Germline CDR1 SGDLS, CDR2 YYNGEE. V shed 0 bases and J 8 bases; nucleotides not matched to a gene: 16. The CDR3 runs 17 residues.